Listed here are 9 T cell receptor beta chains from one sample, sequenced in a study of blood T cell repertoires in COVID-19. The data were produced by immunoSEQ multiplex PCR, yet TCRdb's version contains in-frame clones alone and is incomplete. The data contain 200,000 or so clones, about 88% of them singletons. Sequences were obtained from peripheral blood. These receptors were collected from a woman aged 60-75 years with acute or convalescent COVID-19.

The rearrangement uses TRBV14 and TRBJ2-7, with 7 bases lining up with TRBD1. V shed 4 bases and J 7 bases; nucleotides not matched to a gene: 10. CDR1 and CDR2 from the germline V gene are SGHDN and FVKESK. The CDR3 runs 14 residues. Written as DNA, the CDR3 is TGTGCCAGCAGCCGACAGGGTATTACGAGGGAGCAGTACTTC. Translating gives CASSRQGITREQYF.

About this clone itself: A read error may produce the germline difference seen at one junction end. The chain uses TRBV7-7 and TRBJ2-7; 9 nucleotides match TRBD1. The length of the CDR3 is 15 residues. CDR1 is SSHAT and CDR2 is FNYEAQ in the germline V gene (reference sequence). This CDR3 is CASSAGTGSSYEQYF. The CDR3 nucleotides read TGTGCTAGCAGCGCCGGGACAGGGAGCTCCTACGAGCAGTACTTC.

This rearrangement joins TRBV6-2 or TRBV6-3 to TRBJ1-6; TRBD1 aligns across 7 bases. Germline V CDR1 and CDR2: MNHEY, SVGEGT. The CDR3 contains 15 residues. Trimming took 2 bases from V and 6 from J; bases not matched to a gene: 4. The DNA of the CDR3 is TGTGCCAGCAGTTACATCCCAGGGGGTAATTCACCCCTCCACTTT. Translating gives CASSYIPGGNSPLHF.

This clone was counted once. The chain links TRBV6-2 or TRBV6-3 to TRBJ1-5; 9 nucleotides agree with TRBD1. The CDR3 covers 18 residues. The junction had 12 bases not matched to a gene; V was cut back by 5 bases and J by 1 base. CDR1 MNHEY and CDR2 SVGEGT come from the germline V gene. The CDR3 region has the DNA TGTGCCAGCAGTCAAACAGGGGGCGCGGGTACCAGCAATCAGCCCCAGCATTTT. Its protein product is CASSQTGGAGTSNQPQHF.

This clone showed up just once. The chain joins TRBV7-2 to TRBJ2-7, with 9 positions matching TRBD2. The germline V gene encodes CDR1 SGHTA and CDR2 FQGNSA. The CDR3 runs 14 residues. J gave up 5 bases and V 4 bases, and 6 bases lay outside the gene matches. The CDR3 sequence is CASSWGGRDHEQYF. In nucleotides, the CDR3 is TGTGCCAGCAGCTGGGGCGGGAGGGATCACGAGCAGTACTTC.

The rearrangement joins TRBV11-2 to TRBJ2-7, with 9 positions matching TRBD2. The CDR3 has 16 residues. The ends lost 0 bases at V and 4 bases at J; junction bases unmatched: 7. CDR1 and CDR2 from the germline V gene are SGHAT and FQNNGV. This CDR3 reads CASSLDSGRGPYEQYF. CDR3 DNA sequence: TGTGCCAGCAGCTTAGATAGCGGGAGAGGTCCTTACGAGCAGTACTTC. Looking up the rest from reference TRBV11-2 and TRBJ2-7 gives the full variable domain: EAGVAQSPRYKIIEKRQSVAFWCNPISGHATLYWYQQILGQGPKLLIQFQNNGVVDDSQLPKDRFSAERLKGVDSTLKIQPAKLEDSAVYLCASSLDSGRGPYEQYFGPGTRLTVT.

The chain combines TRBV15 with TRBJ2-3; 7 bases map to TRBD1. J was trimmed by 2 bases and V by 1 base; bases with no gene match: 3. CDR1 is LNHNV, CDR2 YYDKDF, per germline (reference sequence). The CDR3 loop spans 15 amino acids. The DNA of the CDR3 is TGTGCCACCAGCAGAGCGACAGGGACCACAGATACGCAGTATTTT. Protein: CATSRATGTTDTQYF. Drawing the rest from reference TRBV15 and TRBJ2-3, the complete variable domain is DAMVIQNPRYQVTQFGKPVTLSCSQTLNHNVMYWYQQKSSQAPKLLFHYYDKDFNNEADTPDNFQSRRPNTSFCFLDIRSPGLGDTAMYLCATSRATGTTDTQYFGPGTRLTVL.

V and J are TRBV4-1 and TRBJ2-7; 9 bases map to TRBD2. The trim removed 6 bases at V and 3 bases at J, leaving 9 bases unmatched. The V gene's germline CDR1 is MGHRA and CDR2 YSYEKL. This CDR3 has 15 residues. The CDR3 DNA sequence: TGCGCCAGCAGTTATTTAGCGGGGGCTGTCTACGAGCAGTACTTC. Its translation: CASSYLAGAVYEQYF.

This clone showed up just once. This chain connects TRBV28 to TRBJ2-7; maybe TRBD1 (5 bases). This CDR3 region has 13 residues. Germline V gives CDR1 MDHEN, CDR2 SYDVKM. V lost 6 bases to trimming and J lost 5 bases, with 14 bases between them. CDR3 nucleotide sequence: TGTGCCAGCAGGGGTCGACAGCAACACGAGCAGTACTTC. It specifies CASRGRQQHEQYF.